A selection of T cell receptor beta chains follows, all from one sample in a study of blood T cell repertoires in COVID-19. The assay was immunoSEQ multiplex PCR, and TCRdb's table has in-frame clones only and misses some. This table holds more than 150,000 clones, about 90% found once. The material sequenced was peripheral blood. All receptors derive from a man aged 40-50 years with active or convalescent COVID-19. The conserved cysteine and the conserved F or W are not part of the CDR3 here. Each record gives: CDR3 protein, V gene, D gene. D genes are given only for firm matches.

ASSYEANHYGYT	TRBV6-2/TRBV6-3	-
ASSVDRGSRTEAF	TRBV5-1	TRBD1
AWSGQFNTEAF	TRBV30	-
ASRRQGETQY	TRBV14	-
ASRPSGALGVDGYT	TRBV12-2	-
ASTQTGYSGNTIY	TRBV6-5	TRBD1
ASRPDREQTFVYGYT	TRBV19	TRBD1
ASSEVPNSYNEQF	TRBV10-1	-
ASSQTGTGTYEQY	TRBV14	TRBD1
ASSTTGNTEAF	TRBV7-9	-
ASSAGGQVGGETQY	TRBV6-1	TRBD2
ASRRDRGKNGYT	TRBV2	TRBD1
ASSFRAGGYT	TRBV12-3/TRBV12-4	-
ATSRDRVAGELF	TRBV15	-
ASSFRGGTEAF	TRBV11-1	-
SVETVGGTRLYNEQF	TRBV29-1	TRBD2
ASSPGQGGEEAF	TRBV5-1	TRBD1
ASFPSGQGHGKLF	TRBV27	-
ASSPGLAPTGELF	TRBV18	-
ASSLEGPHSPLH	TRBV5-1	-
ASSSGGATDTQY	TRBV6-2/TRBV6-3	TRBD2
ASSQDLSGKNNEQF	TRBV4-2	TRBD2
AWGPDGYT	TRBV30	-
ASSLLAGMNTGELF	TRBV5-6	TRBD2
AWSVAGGPQH	TRBV30	-
ATSEAGQGFQETQY	TRBV24-1	TRBD1
ASSSHGQGRAVGYT	TRBV28	TRBD1
SVEGRLTNYGYT	TRBV29-1	-
ASSVKTGGASGELF	TRBV9	TRBD1
ASSQEGGGKDQPQH	TRBV4-1	-
ASSWDTGRNTEAF	TRBV2	-
ASSALSGTKGNGYT	TRBV4-1	-
ASSPAAGGTDTQY	TRBV18	TRBD2
ASSLQGNTEAF	TRBV27	-
ASSQGAGGHTGELF	TRBV3-1/TRBV3-2	TRBD2
ASSLGLANEQY	TRBV12-3/TRBV12-4	TRBD2
ASRPLGGGYT	TRBV19	-
ASIPLVREAASGNTIY	TRBV4-1	-
SVEGQINTGELF	TRBV29-1	-
ASSGNFRTGTDTQY	TRBV6-1	TRBD1
ASSPRDRVTGPEAF	TRBV11-1	TRBD1
ASSLARTGLDYGYT	TRBV7-8	TRBD1
ATRASGGETQY	TRBV7-9	TRBD2
ATSDPGGPTGGETQY	TRBV24-1	-
ASSTGQGAGDTQY	TRBV7-9	TRBD1
ASSVEGGGATDTQY	TRBV9	TRBD2
ASSQGEGTEAF	TRBV18	-
ASSYPRVRGPPEAF	TRBV6-2/TRBV6-3	TRBD1
ASSTGQAPTNEKLF	TRBV2	TRBD1
ASSLDPLNYEQY	TRBV7-9	-
ASSAVLSSYNSPLH	TRBV19	-
ASSKTSGGVKDTQY	TRBV19	TRBD2